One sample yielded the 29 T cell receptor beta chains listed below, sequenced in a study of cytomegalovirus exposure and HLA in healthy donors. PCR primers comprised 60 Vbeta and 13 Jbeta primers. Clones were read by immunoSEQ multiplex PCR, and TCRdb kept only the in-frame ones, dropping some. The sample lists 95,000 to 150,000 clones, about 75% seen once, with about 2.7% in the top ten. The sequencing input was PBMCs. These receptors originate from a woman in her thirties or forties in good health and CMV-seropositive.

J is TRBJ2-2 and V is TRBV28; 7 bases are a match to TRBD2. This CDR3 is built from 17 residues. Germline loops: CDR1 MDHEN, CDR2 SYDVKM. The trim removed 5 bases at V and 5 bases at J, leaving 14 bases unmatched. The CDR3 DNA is TGTGCCAGCAGTCCCATCCCTGGGAGGGGTGGGACCGGGGAGCTGTTTTTT. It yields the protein CASSPIPGRGGTGELFF. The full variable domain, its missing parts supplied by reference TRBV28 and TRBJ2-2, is DVKVTQSSRYLVKRTGEKVFLECVQDMDHENMFWYRQDPGLGLRLIYFSYDVKMKEKGDIPEGYSVSREKKERFSLILESASTNQTSMYLCASSPIPGRGGTGELFFGEGSRLTVL.

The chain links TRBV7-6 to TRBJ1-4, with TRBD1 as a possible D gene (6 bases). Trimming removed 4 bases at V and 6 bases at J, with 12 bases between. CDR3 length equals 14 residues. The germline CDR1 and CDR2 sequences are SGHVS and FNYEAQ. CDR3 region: CASSWAGGDEKLFF. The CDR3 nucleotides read TGTGCCAGCAGCTGGGCGGGGGGCGATGAAAAACTGTTTTTT.

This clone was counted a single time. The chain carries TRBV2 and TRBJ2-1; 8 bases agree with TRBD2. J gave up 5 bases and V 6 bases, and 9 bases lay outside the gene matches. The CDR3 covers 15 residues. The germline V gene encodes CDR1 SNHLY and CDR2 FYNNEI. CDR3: CASSDLAGWHNEQFF. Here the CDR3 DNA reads TGTGCCAGCAGCGATTTAGCGGGGTGGCACAATGAGCAGTTCTTC.

DNA of the CDR3: TGTGCCAGCATCGCTCAGGGGGCGCGAGGCTATGGCTACACCTTC. As protein: CASIAQGARGYGYTF. The V and J genes are TRBV5-6 and TRBJ1-2; 8 positions agree with TRBD1. V was clipped by 6 bases and J by 4 bases; unmatched bases: 11. The CDR3 covers 15 residues. Per the germline V gene, CDR1 is SGHDT and CDR2 is YYEEEE.

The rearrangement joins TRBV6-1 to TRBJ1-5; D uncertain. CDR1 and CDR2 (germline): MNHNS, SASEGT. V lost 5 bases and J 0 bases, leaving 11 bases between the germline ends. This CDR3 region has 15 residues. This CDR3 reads CASSPQIDSNQPQHF. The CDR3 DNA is TGTGCCAGCAGTCCCCAGATCGATAGCAATCAGCCCCAGCATTTT.

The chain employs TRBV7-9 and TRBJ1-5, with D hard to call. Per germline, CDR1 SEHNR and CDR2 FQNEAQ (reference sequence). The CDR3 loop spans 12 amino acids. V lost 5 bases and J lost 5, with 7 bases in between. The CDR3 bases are TGTGCCAGCAGCCCCCTCGATCAGCCCCAGCATTTT. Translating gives CASSPLDQPQHF.

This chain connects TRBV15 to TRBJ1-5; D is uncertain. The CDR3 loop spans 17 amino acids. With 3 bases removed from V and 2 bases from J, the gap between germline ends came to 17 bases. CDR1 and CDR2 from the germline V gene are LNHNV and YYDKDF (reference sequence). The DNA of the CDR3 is TGTGCCACCAGCAGTACGGGGAGCAGAAGCGGCAATCAGCCCCAGCATTTT. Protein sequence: CATSSTGSRSGNQPQHF.

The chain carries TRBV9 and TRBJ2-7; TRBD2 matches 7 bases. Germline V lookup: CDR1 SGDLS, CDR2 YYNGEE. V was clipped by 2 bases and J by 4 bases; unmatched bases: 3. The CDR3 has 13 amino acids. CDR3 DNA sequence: TGTGCCAGCAGCGTGGGACTAACATACGAGCAGTACTTC. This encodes CASSVGLTYEQYF.

This CDR3 reads CASSHTGGQGTNTDTQYF. The CDR3 bases are TGCGCCAGCAGCCACACCGGTGGACAGGGTACAAACACAGATACGCAGTATTTT. The chain uses TRBV4-1 and TRBJ2-3; TRBD1 aligns across 8 bases. Germline lookup yields CDR1 MGHRA and CDR2 YSYEKL. The CDR3 length is 18 residues. With V trimmed by 3 bases and J by 2 bases, 13 bases remained unmatched.

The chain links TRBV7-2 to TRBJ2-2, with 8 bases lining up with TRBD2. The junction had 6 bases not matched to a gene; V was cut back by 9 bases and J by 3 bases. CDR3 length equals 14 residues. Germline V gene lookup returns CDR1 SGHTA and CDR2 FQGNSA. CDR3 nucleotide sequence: TGTGCCAGTAAGGCGGGGGGATACACCGGGGAGCTGTTTTTT. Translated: CASKAGGYTGELFF.

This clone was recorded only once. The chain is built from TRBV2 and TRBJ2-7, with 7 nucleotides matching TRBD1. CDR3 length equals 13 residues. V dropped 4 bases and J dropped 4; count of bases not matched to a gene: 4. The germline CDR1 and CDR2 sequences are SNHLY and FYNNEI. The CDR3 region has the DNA TGTGCCAGCAGTGGACAGGGTATGTACGAGCAGTACTTC. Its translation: CASSGQGMYEQYF.

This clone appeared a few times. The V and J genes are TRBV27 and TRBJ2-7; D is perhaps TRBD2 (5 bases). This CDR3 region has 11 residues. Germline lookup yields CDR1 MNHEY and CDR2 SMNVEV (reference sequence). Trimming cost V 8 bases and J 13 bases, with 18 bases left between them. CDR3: CASGRGVSTYF. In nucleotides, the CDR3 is TGTGCCAGCGGACGGGGAGTGTCAACATACTTC.

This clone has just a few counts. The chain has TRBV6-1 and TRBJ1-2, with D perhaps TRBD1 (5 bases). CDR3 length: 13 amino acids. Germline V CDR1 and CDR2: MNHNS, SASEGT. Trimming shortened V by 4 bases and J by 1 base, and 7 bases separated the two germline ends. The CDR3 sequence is CASSVGGNYGYTF. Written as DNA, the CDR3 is TGTGCCAGCAGTGTGGGGGGTAACTATGGCTACACCTTC.

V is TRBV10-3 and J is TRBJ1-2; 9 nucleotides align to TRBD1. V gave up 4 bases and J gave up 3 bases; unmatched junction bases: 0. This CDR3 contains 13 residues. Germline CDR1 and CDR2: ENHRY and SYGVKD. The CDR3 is CAISGTGDYGYTF. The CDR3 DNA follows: TGTGCCATCAGTGGGACAGGGGACTATGGCTACACCTTC.

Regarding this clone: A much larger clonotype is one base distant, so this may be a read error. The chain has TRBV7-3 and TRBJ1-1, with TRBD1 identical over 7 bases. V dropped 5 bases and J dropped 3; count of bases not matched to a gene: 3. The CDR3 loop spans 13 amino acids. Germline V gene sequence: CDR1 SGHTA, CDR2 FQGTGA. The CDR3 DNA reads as TGTGCCAGCAGCCGAACAGGGGACACTGAAGCTTTCTTT. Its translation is CASSRTGDTEAFF.

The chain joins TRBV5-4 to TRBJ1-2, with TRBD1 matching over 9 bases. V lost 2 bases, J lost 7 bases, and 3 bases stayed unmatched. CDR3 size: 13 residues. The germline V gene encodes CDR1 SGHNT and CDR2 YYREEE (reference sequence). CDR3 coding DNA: TGTGCCAGCAGCTTCGGACAGGGGCGTGGCTACACCTTC. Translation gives CASSFGQGRGYTF.

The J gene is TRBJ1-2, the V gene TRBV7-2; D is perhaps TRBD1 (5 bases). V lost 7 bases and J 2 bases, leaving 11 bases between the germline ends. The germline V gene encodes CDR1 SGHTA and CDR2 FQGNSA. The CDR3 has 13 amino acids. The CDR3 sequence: CASTSGENYGYTF. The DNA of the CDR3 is TGTGCCAGCACCTCGGGGGAAAACTATGGCTACACCTTC.

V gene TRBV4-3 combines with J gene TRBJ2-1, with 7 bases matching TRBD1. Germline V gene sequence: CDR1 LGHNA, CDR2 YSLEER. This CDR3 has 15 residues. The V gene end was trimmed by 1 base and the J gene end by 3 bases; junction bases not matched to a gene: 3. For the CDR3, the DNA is TGCGCCAGCAGCCAAGCCAGGGGGAACTACAATGAGCAGTTCTTC. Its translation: CASSQARGNYNEQFF.

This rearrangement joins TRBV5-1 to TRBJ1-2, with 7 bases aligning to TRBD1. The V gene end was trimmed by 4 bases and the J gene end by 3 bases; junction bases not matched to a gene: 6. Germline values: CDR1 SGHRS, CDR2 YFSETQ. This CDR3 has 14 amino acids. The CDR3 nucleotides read TGCGCCAGCAGCCGGGACAGCGAAGACTATGGCTACACCTTC. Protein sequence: CASSRDSEDYGYTF.

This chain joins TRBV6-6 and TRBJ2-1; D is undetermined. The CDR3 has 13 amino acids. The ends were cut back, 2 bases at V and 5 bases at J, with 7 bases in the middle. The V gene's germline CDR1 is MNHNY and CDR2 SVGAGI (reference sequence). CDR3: CASSYGSDNEQFF. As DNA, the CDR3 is TGTGCCAGCAGTTACGGTTCGGACAATGAGCAGTTCTTC.

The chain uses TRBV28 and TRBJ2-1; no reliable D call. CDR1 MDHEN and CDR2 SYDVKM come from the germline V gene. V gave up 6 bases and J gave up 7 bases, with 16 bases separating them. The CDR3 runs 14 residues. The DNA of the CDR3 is TGTGCCAGCAGCCCTAGTCCCGTGTTGAATGAGCAGTTCTTC. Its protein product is CASSPSPVLNEQFF. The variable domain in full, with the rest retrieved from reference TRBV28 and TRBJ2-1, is DVKVTQSSRYLVKRTGEKVFLECVQDMDHENMFWYRQDPGLGLRLIYFSYDVKMKEKGDIPEGYSVSREKKERFSLILESASTNQTSMYLCASSPSPVLNEQFFGPGTRLTVL.

The CDR3, as DNA: TGTGCCAGCAGTGCGACTAACTATGGCTACACCTTC. This codes for CASSATNYGYTF. The chain couples TRBV6-5 to TRBJ1-2; D is unresolved. The V end was cut by 5 bases, the J end by 0 bases, with 4 bases between. Germline CDR1 and CDR2: MNHEY and SVGAGI. The CDR3 has 12 residues.

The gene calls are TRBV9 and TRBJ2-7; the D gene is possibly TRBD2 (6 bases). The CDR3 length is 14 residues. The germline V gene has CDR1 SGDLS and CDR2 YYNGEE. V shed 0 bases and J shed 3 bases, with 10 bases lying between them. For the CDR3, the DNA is TGTGCCAGCAGCGTAGGGGGGGAGAGCTACGAGCAGTACTTC. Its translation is CASSVGGESYEQYF.

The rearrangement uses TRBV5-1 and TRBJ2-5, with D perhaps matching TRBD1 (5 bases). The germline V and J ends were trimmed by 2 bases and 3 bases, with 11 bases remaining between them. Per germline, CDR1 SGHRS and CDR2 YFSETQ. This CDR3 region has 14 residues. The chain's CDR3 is CASSFKGSEETQYF. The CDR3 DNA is TGCGCCAGCAGCTTCAAGGGGTCGGAAGAGACCCAGTACTTC.

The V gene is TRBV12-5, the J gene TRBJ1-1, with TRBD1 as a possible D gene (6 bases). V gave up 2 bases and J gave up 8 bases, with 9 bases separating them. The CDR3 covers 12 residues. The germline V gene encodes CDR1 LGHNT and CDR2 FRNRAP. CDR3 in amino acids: CASGLWGREAFF. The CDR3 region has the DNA TGTGCTAGTGGTTTGTGGGGGCGGGAAGCTTTCTTT. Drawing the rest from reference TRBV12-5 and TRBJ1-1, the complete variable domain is DARVTQTPRHKVTEMGQEVTMRCQPILGHNTVFWYRQTMMQGLELLAYFRNRAPLDDSGMPKDRFSAEMPDATLATLKIQPSEPRDSAVYFCASGLWGREAFFGQGTRLTVV.

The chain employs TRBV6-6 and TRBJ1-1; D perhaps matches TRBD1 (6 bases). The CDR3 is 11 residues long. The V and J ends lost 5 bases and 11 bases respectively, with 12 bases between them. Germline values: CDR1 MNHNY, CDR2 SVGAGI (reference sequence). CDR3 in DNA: TGTGCCAGCAGTCGACAGGAGACGGCTTTCTTT. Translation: CASSRQETAFF.

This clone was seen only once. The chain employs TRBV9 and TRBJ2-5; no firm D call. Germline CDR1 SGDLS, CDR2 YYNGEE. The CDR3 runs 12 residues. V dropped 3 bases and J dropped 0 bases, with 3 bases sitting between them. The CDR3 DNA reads TGTGCCAGCAGCGCCAACCAAGAGACCCAGTACTTC. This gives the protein CASSANQETQYF.

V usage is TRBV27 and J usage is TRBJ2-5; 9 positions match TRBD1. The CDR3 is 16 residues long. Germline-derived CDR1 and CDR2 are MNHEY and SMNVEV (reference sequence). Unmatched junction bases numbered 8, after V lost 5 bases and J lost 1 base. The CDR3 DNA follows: TGTGCCAGCAGTACCGACAGGGGGTTTCTCCAAGAGACCCAGTACTTC. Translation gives CASSTDRGFLQETQYF.

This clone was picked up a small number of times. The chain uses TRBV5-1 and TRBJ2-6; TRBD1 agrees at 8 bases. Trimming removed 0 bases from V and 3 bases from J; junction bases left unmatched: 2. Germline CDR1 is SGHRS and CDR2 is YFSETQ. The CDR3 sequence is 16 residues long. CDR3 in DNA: TGCGCCAGCAGCTTGGCTACAGGGGGTGGGGCCAACGTCCTGACTTTC. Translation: CASSLATGGGANVLTF. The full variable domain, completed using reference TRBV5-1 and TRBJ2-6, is KAGVTQTPRYLIKTRGQQVTLSCSPISGHRSVSWYQQTPGQGLQFLFEYFSETQRNKGNFPGRFSGRQFSNSRSEMNVSTLELGDSALYLCASSLATGGGANVLTFGAGSRLTVL.